Listed here are 23 T cell receptor beta chains from one sample, sequenced in a study of blood T cell repertoires in COVID-19. TCRdb's table, derived via immunoSEQ multiplex PCR, lists solely in-frame clones and lacks some. Among around 220,000 clones, about nine tenths were seen once, and the ten largest hold 1.5% to 2%. The specimen sequenced was PBMCs or T cells enriched from blood (not recorded which). The origin of the receptors is a woman aged 18 to 35 who had recovered from COVID-19.

The chain links TRBV6-1 to TRBJ2-7; D remains unclear. Germline loops: CDR1 MNHNS, CDR2 SASEGT. The V end lost 8 bases, the J end lost 2 bases, and 10 bases lay between the germline ends. This CDR3 is 12 amino acids long. The DNA for the CDR3 is TGTGCCAGCCAGGCAGCCACCTACGAGCAGTACTTC. Protein sequence: CASQAATYEQYF.

The chain employs TRBV7-8 and TRBJ1-2; D ambiguous. Deletions cut 0 bases from V and 6 bases from J, with 17 bases between. Germline V gene lookup returns CDR1 SGHVS and CDR2 FQNEAQ. The CDR3 has 16 residues. The CDR3 coding sequence is TGTGCCAGCAGCTTAGCGAAGTCGGGGATATCGGATGGCTACACCTTC. Translated, it gives CASSLAKSGISDGYTF.

This rearrangement joins TRBV28 to TRBJ1-2; D perhaps matches TRBD1 (5 bases). Germline V gene data show CDR1 as MDHEN and CDR2 as SYDVKM. V was trimmed by 8 bases and J by 5 bases, leaving 15 bases between them. The CDR3 runs 13 residues. The CDR3 nucleotides read TGTGCCAGCTCTGGCGGGGGGGGTTATGGCTACACCTTC. Residues: CASSGGGGYGYTF.

The chain joins TRBV18 to TRBJ1-1, with D maybe TRBD1 (5 bases). The germline V gene has CDR1 KGHSH and CDR2 LQKENI. This CDR3 is 15 amino acids long. Trimming pared 1 base from V and 3 bases from J, leaving 12 bases between. CDR3 bases: TGTGCCAGCTCACCACTACGGGGGAGGGACACTGAAGCTTTCTTT. As protein: CASSPLRGRDTEAFF.

This rearrangement joins TRBV3-1 (or the pseudogene TRBV3-2) to TRBJ1-2; no definite D call. Germline CDR1 is LGHDT and CDR2 is YNNKEL (reference sequence). The CDR3 runs to 13 residues. Deletions cut 6 bases from V and 3 bases from J, with 11 bases between. CDR3 coding DNA: TGTGCCAGCAGACTGACTTCTGACTATGGCTACACCTTC. It specifies CASRLTSDYGYTF.

The chain uses TRBV4-1 and TRBJ2-7, with 8 bases lining up with TRBD2. The CDR3 length is 12 residues. Trimming at V came to 4 bases and at J to 7 bases, leaving 3 bases not matched to a gene. CDR1 and CDR2 (germline): MGHRA, YSYEKL. The DNA of the CDR3 is TGCGCCAGCAGCCTGCTAGCGGGTGAGCAGTACTTC. The encoded protein is CASSLLAGEQYF.

This chain joins TRBV24-1 and TRBJ1-2; TRBD1 might be the D (6 bases). The V and J ends lost 4 bases and 4 bases respectively, with 6 bases between them. This CDR3 has 12 residues. CDR1 is KGHDR, CDR2 SFDVKD, per germline. The CDR3 is CATSEDSYGYTF. The CDR3 DNA sequence: TGTGCCACCAGTGAGGACAGCTATGGCTACACCTTC.

V and J are TRBV6-5 and TRBJ1-2; D uncertain. CDR3 size: 11 residues. V lost 5 bases, J lost 8 bases, and 9 bases lay in between. CDR1 MNHEY and CDR2 SVGAGI come from the germline V gene. CDR3: CASSTDSGYTF. CDR3 sequence (DNA): TGTGCCAGCAGTACGGACTCCGGCTACACCTTC.

The V and J genes are TRBV18 and TRBJ2-1; a possible D gene is TRBD2 (6 bases). Germline CDR1 KGHSH, CDR2 LQKENI. This CDR3 is built from 15 residues. Trimming left V 2 bases short and J 1 base short, with 9 bases between. CDR3 sequence: CASSPYAGSYNEQFF. CDR3 in DNA: TGTGCCAGCTCACCATACGCGGGGTCCTACAATGAGCAGTTCTTC.

The gene calls are TRBV7-2 and TRBJ1-5; 8 positions match TRBD1. The CDR3 loop spans 16 amino acids. V was pared by 5 bases and J by 6 bases, with 12 bases of the junction left unmatched. From germline, CDR1 is SGHTA and CDR2 FQGNSA. The CDR3 DNA follows: TGTGCCAGCAGCAAGGACAGGGCTCACGGGAGTCAGCCCCAGCATTTT. It is translated as CASSKDRAHGSQPQHF.

V and J are TRBV3-1 (or the pseudogene TRBV3-2) and TRBJ2-1, with 7 bases lining up with TRBD1. The CDR3 has 16 residues. Trimming at V came to 2 bases and at J to 7 bases, leaving 11 bases not matched to a gene. Germline V CDR1 and CDR2: LGHDT, YNNKEL (reference sequence). The CDR3 is CASSQKGGLAGNEQFF. The CDR3 coding sequence is TGTGCCAGCAGCCAAAAAGGGGGCTTAGCTGGTAATGAGCAGTTCTTC.

The V and J genes are TRBV10-2 and TRBJ1-1; 7 bases line up with TRBD1. The V gene end was trimmed by 6 bases and the J gene end by 1 base; junction bases not matched to a gene: 5. The germline V gene encodes CDR1 WSHSY and CDR2 SAAADI. CDR3 length: 14 amino acids. The CDR3, as DNA: TGCGCCAGCAGGAAGGGACAGCAGAACACTGAAGCTTTCTTT. As protein: CASRKGQQNTEAFF.

This sequence joins TRBV27 and TRBJ1-5, with D possibly TRBD1 on 6 matching bases. From germline, CDR1 is MNHEY and CDR2 SMNVEV (reference sequence). V shed 6 bases and J shed 2 bases, with 14 bases lying between them. The CDR3 consists of 15 residues. CDR3 residues: CASSILGAGNQPQHF. CDR3 nucleotides: TGTGCCAGCAGCATCCTGGGGGCAGGCAATCAGCCCCAGCATTTT.

V gene TRBV9 combines with J gene TRBJ1-6, with D possibly matching TRBD1 (5 bases). CDR3 length: 16 residues. The V gene lost 0 bases and the J gene lost 11 bases, with 18 bases spanning the gap. Germline assignment: CDR1 SGDLS and CDR2 YYNGEE. CDR3 sequence reads: CASSVDASIQGTPLHF. In DNA, the CDR3 is TGTGCCAGCAGCGTAGACGCCAGTATCCAGGGTACACCCCTCCACTTT.

V gene TRBV28 combines with J gene TRBJ1-5; no definite D call. The CDR3 spans 12 residues. Germline assignment: CDR1 MDHEN and CDR2 SYDVKM. Trimming left V 6 bases short and J 2 bases short, with 5 bases between. The chain's CDR3 is CASRRGNQPQHF. In DNA, the CDR3 is TGTGCCAGCAGACGAGGCAATCAGCCCCAGCATTTT.

This chain connects TRBV27 to TRBJ2-1; 9 nucleotides agree with TRBD2. The V gene end was trimmed by 2 bases and the J gene end by 5 bases; junction bases not matched to a gene: 7. The CDR3 runs to 16 residues. From germline, CDR1 is MNHEY and CDR2 SMNVEV (reference sequence). Written as DNA, the CDR3 is TGTGCCAGCAGTTTAAAACTAGCGGGCCGCGACAATGAGCAGTTCTTC. This translates into CASSLKLAGRDNEQFF.

The gene calls are TRBV2 and TRBJ1-1, with D perhaps TRBD1 (5 bases). Germline CDR1 and CDR2: SNHLY and FYNNEI. Trimming cost V 7 bases and J 0 bases, with 12 bases left between them. The CDR3 is 14 residues long. In DNA, the CDR3 is TGTGCCAGCAAATTGTCAGGGTTGAACACTGAAGCTTTCTTT. It encodes CASKLSGLNTEAFF.

The chain joins TRBV27 to TRBJ1-4; D is ambiguous. Per the germline V gene, CDR1 is MNHEY and CDR2 is SMNVEV (reference sequence). The ends were cut back, 5 bases at V and 5 bases at J, with 12 bases in the middle. The CDR3 is 14 amino acids. The CDR3 nucleotides read TGTGCCAGCAGTGGACTGACGGGGAATGAAAAACTGTTTTTT. Translating gives CASSGLTGNEKLFF.

The chain couples TRBV2 to TRBJ2-6; no reliable D call. Germline V gene data show CDR1 as SNHLY and CDR2 as FYNNEI. This CDR3 is 16 amino acids long. The V and J ends lost 2 bases and 2 bases respectively, with 10 bases between them. CDR3 sequence: CASSETLLPGANVLTF. CDR3 bases: TGTGCCAGCAGTGAAACTCTTTTACCTGGGGCCAACGTCCTGACTTTC.

The gene calls are TRBV9 and TRBJ2-3; D is possibly TRBD2 (6 bases). Trimming cost V 5 bases and J 2 bases, with 18 bases left between them. CDR3 length equals 16 residues. Germline CDR1 SGDLS, CDR2 YYNGEE. The CDR3 protein is CASRGGRGKDTDTQYF. The DNA of the CDR3 is TGTGCCAGCAGAGGAGGGCGGGGAAAGGACACAGATACGCAGTATTTT.

This sequence joins TRBV29-1 and TRBJ1-2; no clear D. Between the trimmed V and J ends, which lost 6 bases and 4 bases, there was a span of 9 bases. The CDR3 is made up of 11 amino acids. Germline lookup yields CDR1 SQVTM and CDR2 ANQGSEA. Written as DNA, the CDR3 is TGCAGCGTGCCTGAGGGCTATGGCTACACCTTC. Residues: CSVPEGYGYTF.

The chain carries TRBV29-1 and TRBJ2-1; tentatively, D is TRBD1 (6 bases). Germline V gene sequence: CDR1 SQVTM, CDR2 ANQGSEA. Trimming removed 6 bases at V and 3 bases at J, with 12 bases between. This CDR3 is 13 amino acids long. In nucleotides, the CDR3 is TGCAGCGTCGGGACAACCAACTACAATGAGCAGTTCTTC. Encoded protein: CSVGTTNYNEQFF.

The chain employs TRBV28 and TRBJ1-2; the match to TRBD1 covers 8 bases. V gave up 2 bases and J gave up 3 bases; unmatched junction bases: 5. Germline CDR1 is MDHEN and CDR2 is SYDVKM. This CDR3 has 15 residues. For the CDR3, the DNA is TGTGCCAGCAGTTTAGGGTACAGGGGGGACTATGGCTACACCTTC. It codes for CASSLGYRGDYGYTF.